This T cell receptor beta chain was captured in a study of CD8 T cells in ankylosing spondylitis. Study results and limitations: In the blood and synovial fluid of reactive arthritis, some motif variants had been previously reported.

TCRdb re-called the 5' RACE reads through MiXCR, storing one row per CDR3 protein. The sample has 30,000 to 45,000 distinct CDR3 sequences, 9.5% to 12% seen once. Germline loops: CDR1 SQVTM, CDR2 ANQGSEA. With 5 bases removed from V and 7 bases from J, the gap between germline ends came to 14 bases. This CDR3 comprises 13 residues. This clonotype came up a few times. No antigen is known for it. This chain links TRBV29-1 with TRBJ2-2, with D tentatively TRBD2 (5 bases). Material for sequencing was synovial fluid, either unsorted or a sorted T cell fraction (not recorded which). This sequence originates from a male donor with ankylosing spondylitis. Here the CDR3 reads CSVWWESGGELFF. The DNA for the CDR3 is TGCAGCGTTTGGTGGGAGAGCGGCGGGGAGCTGTTTTTT.